This T cell receptor beta chain was obtained from a study of shared clonotypes between healthy human individuals. V lost 6 bases, J lost 2 bases, and 8 bases lay in between. The CDR3 contains 12 residues. Per the germline V gene, CDR1 is SNHLY and CDR2 is FYNNEI. DNA input for the unsorted PBMC replicate PCRs was approximately 0.3 ug, tens of thousands of T cell genomes. Assay: immunoSEQ multiplex PCR; the TCRdb copy retains only in-frame clones and omits some. This sample carries 450,000 to 500,000 clones, 70% to 85% of them seen once, and the ten largest clones take 12%. The sequenced material came from PBMCs. This TCR derives from a woman between 35 and 50 years old in good health. Some clones in this sample may be carry-over from other donors' samples. The chain is built from TRBV2 and TRBJ2-7, with D tentatively TRBD2 (6 bases). CDR3 loop: CASREGTYEQYF. The CDR3 bases are TGTGCCAGCAGGGAGGGAACCTACGAGCAGTACTTC.